These 10 T cell receptor beta chains share one sample of origin, sequenced in a study of blood T cell repertoires in COVID-19. The protocol was immunoSEQ multiplex PCR, while the TCRdb copy is restricted to in-frame clones and leaves out a portion. The sample lists some 110,000 clones, 85% to 90% occurring once. The specimen was peripheral blood. These receptors were taken from a man in his fifties or sixties with acute or convalescent COVID-19.

The CDR3, as DNA: TGTGCCAGCAGCTACCCGGGACTAGCGGGAGGGCCGGCCGGGGAGCTGTTTTTT. Amino acid sequence: CASSYPGLAGGPAGELFF. This chain connects TRBV28 to TRBJ2-2, with 16 bases aligning to TRBD2. The trim removed 6 bases at V and 6 bases at J, leaving 10 bases unmatched. Germline CDR1 and CDR2: MDHEN and SYDVKM. CDR3 size: 18 residues.

This chain links TRBV5-1 with TRBJ1-1; D remains unclear. The CDR3 extends over 13 amino acids. CDR1 and CDR2 (germline): SGHRS, YFSETQ. Deletions cut 0 bases from V and 2 bases from J, with 5 bases between. The CDR3 DNA reads TGCGCCAGCAGCTTGGAGACTAACACTGAAGCTTTCTTT. Its protein is CASSLETNTEAFF. The whole variable domain, filled in from reference TRBV5-1 and TRBJ1-1, reads KAGVTQTPRYLIKTRGQQVTLSCSPISGHRSVSWYQQTPGQGLQFLFEYFSETQRNKGNFPGRFSGRQFSNSRSEMNVSTLELGDSALYLCASSLETNTEAFFGQGTRLTVV.

The chain recombines TRBV11-2 with TRBJ2-1, with 13 nucleotides matching TRBD2. V lost 6 bases, J lost 7 bases, and 12 bases stayed unmatched. Looked up from germline, CDR1 is SGHAT and CDR2 is FQNNGV. The CDR3 runs 17 residues. CDR3 nucleotides: TGTGCCAGCAGACCAAAACCGGGACTAGCGGGATTGAATGAGCAGTTCTTC. This translates into CASRPKPGLAGLNEQFF. Combining the CDR3 with reference TRBV11-2 and TRBJ2-1 gives the whole variable domain EAGVAQSPRYKIIEKRQSVAFWCNPISGHATLYWYQQILGQGPKLLIQFQNNGVVDDSQLPKDRFSAERLKGVDSTLKIQPAKLEDSAVYLCASRPKPGLAGLNEQFFGPGTRLTVL.

This chain connects TRBV4-1 to TRBJ1-1; the D gene is possibly TRBD1 (5 bases). With 3 bases removed from V and 2 bases from J, the gap between germline ends came to 13 bases. CDR1 and CDR2 from the germline V gene are MGHRA and YSYEKL. CDR3 length: 15 amino acids. CDR3 region: CASSHIRTLNTEAFF. The CDR3 nucleotides read TGCGCCAGCAGCCATATTCGGACACTTAACACTGAAGCTTTCTTT.

The chain carries TRBV30 and TRBJ2-3; TRBD2 agrees at 10 bases. Trimming took 2 bases from V and 3 from J; bases not matched to a gene: 5. Germline CDR1 and CDR2: GTSNPN and SVGIG (reference sequence). The CDR3 consists of 15 residues. The CDR3 DNA follows: TGTGCCTGGAGTCCCCAAGCGGGAGGGACAGATACGCAGTATTTT. The encoded protein is CAWSPQAGGTDTQYF.

The count of this clone is one. The V call is TRBV6-1, the J call TRBJ2-2; 12 nucleotides agree with TRBD2. The V and J ends lost 2 bases and 9 bases, in that order; junction bases with no gene match: 10. The V gene's germline CDR1 is MNHNS and CDR2 SASEGT. The CDR3 runs 17 residues. The CDR3 spells CASSEIGLAGGPRELFF. The CDR3 coding sequence is TGTGCCAGCAGTGAAATAGGGCTAGCGGGAGGGCCTAGGGAGCTGTTTTTT.

The rearrangement links TRBV28 to TRBJ2-7; the match to TRBD2 covers 9 bases. Germline CDR1 MDHEN, CDR2 SYDVKM. This CDR3 contains 16 residues. The junction had 7 bases not matched to a gene; V was cut back by 1 base and J by 3 bases. As DNA, the CDR3 is TGTGCCAGCAGTTTATACCTCCTTAGCGGGAGCTACGAGCAGTACTTC. Its translation is CASSLYLLSGSYEQYF.

The chain recombines TRBV5-1 with TRBJ2-1, with D possibly TRBD1 on 7 matching bases. The CDR3 contains 16 residues. Germline V gives CDR1 SGHRS, CDR2 YFSETQ. Trimming shortened V by 0 bases and J by 3 bases, and 13 bases separated the two germline ends. CDR3 residues: CASSLGAGGNYNEQFF. The CDR3 nucleotides read TGCGCCAGCAGCTTGGGGGCAGGGGGGAACTACAATGAGCAGTTCTTC.

The J gene is TRBJ2-7, the V gene TRBV5-1; 10 nucleotides match TRBD1. Trimming removed 4 bases from V and 10 bases from J; junction bases left unmatched: 14. CDR1 is SGHRS, CDR2 YFSETQ, per germline. The CDR3 is 15 amino acids. The CDR3 loop is CASSHDRGPGYQQYF. The CDR3 bases are TGCGCCAGCAGCCACGACAGGGGGCCGGGGTATCAACAGTACTTC.

The chain joins TRBV19 to TRBJ1-5, with 10 bases fitting TRBD1. From germline, CDR1 is LNHDA and CDR2 SQIVND (reference sequence). This CDR3 has 14 residues. V dropped 3 bases and J dropped 7; count of bases not matched to a gene: 3. In DNA, the CDR3 is TGTGCCAGTAGTATGACAGGGGGCGGGCAGCCCCAGCATTTT. Translation gives CASSMTGGGQPQHF.